This passage covers 25 T cell receptor beta chains from one sample sequenced in a study of blood T cell repertoires in COVID-19 (dated by TCRdb to 2018 to 2020). Library prep was done by the immunoSEQ multiplex PCR assay. Here the immuneACCESS table is served through TCRdb, limited to in-frame sequences with V and J called. Missing clones are a known gap in these copies; in checked studies unresolved V genes cover under half, and the rest lacks a known reason. The sample contains fewer than 200,000 clones, around 79% of them found a single time. The ten largest clones add up to about 26% of the sample. Material for sequencing was peripheral blood. These TCRs come from a woman aged 70 to 79 with acute or convalescent COVID-19.

The V gene is TRBV24-1, the J gene TRBJ2-1, with 11 bases lining up with TRBD1. The germline CDR1 and CDR2 sequences are KGHDR and SFDVKD. Unmatched junction bases numbered 3, after V lost 4 bases and J lost 2 bases. The CDR3 is made up of 16 amino acids. Here the CDR3 reads CATSDLGQGAYNEQFF. CDR3 sequence (DNA): TGTGCCACCAGTGACCTGGGACAGGGGGCCTACAATGAGCAGTTCTTC.

The genes are TRBV7-2 and TRBJ1-1, with 7 bases matching TRBD1. The length of the CDR3 is 13 residues. Germline V gene lookup returns CDR1 SGHTA and CDR2 FQGNSA. The V and J ends lost 8 bases and 7 bases, in that order; junction bases with no gene match: 10. The CDR3 loop reads CASSSSQGVEAFF. The CDR3, as DNA: TGTGCCAGCTCTAGCTCCCAGGGGGTTGAAGCTTTCTTT.

The V gene is TRBV2, the J gene TRBJ1-2; the D is unclear. This CDR3 is built from 15 residues. The V end was cut by 5 bases, the J end by 0 bases, with 13 bases between. Germline assignment: CDR1 SNHLY and CDR2 FYNNEI. CDR3 loop: CASSLNGRSNYGYTF. Here the CDR3 DNA reads TGTGCCAGCAGTCTCAATGGCAGGTCTAACTATGGCTACACCTTC.

The rearrangement joins TRBV11-2 to TRBJ1-5, with D unclear. CDR1 and CDR2 from the germline V gene are SGHAT and FQNNGV. V shed 5 bases and J shed 5 bases, with 10 bases lying between them. This CDR3 has 13 residues. The CDR3 nucleotides read TGTGCCAGCAGCCCCATGGCCGATCAGCCCCAGCATTTT. Amino acids: CASSPMADQPQHF.

A remark on this clone: At one boundary the junction diverges from the germline segment, which might be a read error. CDR3 in amino acids: CASGLRNQSQHF. The DNA for the CDR3 is TGTGCCAGCGGCCTTCGAAATCAGTCCCAGCATTTT. The chain carries TRBV27 and TRBJ1-5; D is unclear. CDR1 is MNHEY and CDR2 is SMNVEV in the germline V gene (reference sequence). The CDR3 loop spans 12 amino acids.

The CDR3 sequence: CASRTGRTLTGELFF. The CDR3 bases are TGTGCCAGTAGGACTGGACGGACTCTCACCGGGGAGCTGTTTTTT. The V call is TRBV19, the J call TRBJ2-2; tentatively, D is TRBD2 (5 bases). Per germline, CDR1 LNHDA and CDR2 SQIVND (reference sequence). The CDR3 length is 15 residues. V lost 6 bases and J lost 4, with 15 bases in between. The variable domain in full, completed from reference TRBV19 and TRBJ2-2, reads DGGITQSPKYLFRKEGQNVTLSCEQNLNHDAMYWYRQDPGQGLRLIYYSQIVNDFQKGDIAEGYSVSREKKESFPLTVTSAQKNPTAFYLCASRTGRTLTGELFFGEGSRLTVL.

This clone was seen once. The chain uses TRBV19 and TRBJ2-1; 10 nucleotides align to TRBD2. The V and J ends lost 4 bases and 5 bases, in that order; junction bases with no gene match: 5. Germline V gene sequence: CDR1 LNHDA, CDR2 SQIVND (reference sequence). There are 15 residues in the CDR3. CDR3 bases: TGTGCCAGTAGTAGACTAGCGGGCCAAGACAATGAGCAGTTCTTC. Translated, it gives CASSRLAGQDNEQFF.

The chain employs TRBV10-3 and TRBJ1-2; no clear D. The germline V gene has CDR1 ENHRY and CDR2 SYGVKD. CDR3 length: 12 amino acids. Deletions cut 10 bases from V and 5 bases from J, with 14 bases between. The CDR3 DNA sequence: TGTGCCACCCATACAGAATTATATGGCTACACCTTC. Its translation is CATHTELYGYTF.

The rearrangement uses TRBV5-1 and TRBJ1-1; D may be TRBD1 (6 bases). V was shortened by 3 bases and J by 5 bases, with 29 bases between the two germline ends. Per the germline V gene, CDR1 is SGHRS and CDR2 is YFSETQ. This CDR3 region has 19 residues. This chain's CDR3 is CASSSSKYEYGGRGTEAFF. The CDR3 DNA reads TGCGCCAGCAGCTCATCAAAGTACGAGTACGGGGGGCGAGGTACTGAAGCTTTCTTT.

The chain couples TRBV18 to TRBJ2-3; D is possibly TRBD1 (6 bases). V lost 6 bases to trimming and J lost 7 bases, with 29 bases between them. The CDR3 covers 18 residues. Looked up from germline, CDR1 is KGHSH and CDR2 is LQKENI. The CDR3 DNA reads as TGTGCCAGCTCGCCCATTGTGGGGGCAACGCCCACACAATATACGCAGTATTTT. Amino acids: CASSPIVGATPTQYTQYF.

The chain carries TRBV5-1 and TRBJ1-1; 7 bases fit TRBD1. The CDR3 runs 15 residues. Trimming took 4 bases from V and 5 from J; bases not matched to a gene: 11. Germline-derived CDR1 and CDR2 are SGHRS and YFSETQ. CDR3 protein: CASSPVTGSGTEAFF. The CDR3 DNA is TGCGCCAGCAGCCCTGTGACAGGGTCGGGAACTGAAGCTTTCTTT.

This clone appeared a few times. This rearrangement joins TRBV6-5 to TRBJ1-4; D gene ambiguous. V was clipped by 0 bases and J by 11 bases, with 10 bases between them. The CDR3 has 13 amino acids. Germline V gene data show CDR1 as MNHEY and CDR2 as SVGAGI. DNA of the CDR3: TGTGCCAGCAGTTACTCGGGAGGGAGGAAACTGTTTTTT. Translation: CASSYSGGRKLFF.

This clone was observed once. The rearrangement uses TRBV2 and TRBJ2-7, with TRBD2 matching over 7 bases. The CDR3 has 16 amino acids. The germline V gene has CDR1 SNHLY and CDR2 FYNNEI. The ends lost 6 bases at V and 3 bases at J; junction bases unmatched: 14. CDR3 amino acids: CASRRGRTRGGYEQYF. CDR3 DNA: TGTGCCAGCAGACGGGGTAGGACTAGAGGAGGCTACGAGCAGTACTTC.

The V gene is TRBV4-1, the J gene TRBJ1-5; D call uncertain. V was cut by 3 bases and J by 4 bases, with 10 bases left in between. CDR1 MGHRA and CDR2 YSYEKL come from the germline V gene. CDR3 size: 14 residues. In nucleotides, the CDR3 is TGCGCCAGCAGCCACGGGATATCTAATCAGCCCCAGCATTTT. Its translation: CASSHGISNQPQHF.

V usage is TRBV19 and J usage is TRBJ1-2, with D possibly being TRBD1 (6 bases). Germline lookup yields CDR1 LNHDA and CDR2 SQIVND (reference sequence). The CDR3 consists of 14 residues. Deletions cut 3 bases from V and 8 bases from J, with 16 bases between. This CDR3 reads CASSIDRLPYGYTF. The CDR3 coding sequence is TGTGCCAGTAGTATCGACAGGCTACCGTACGGCTACACCTTC.

The CDR3 protein is CASSQDLGLSELFF. The CDR3 DNA follows: TGTGCCAGCAGCCAAGATCTAGGTCTTTCGGAGCTGTTTTTT. The V and J genes are TRBV14 and TRBJ2-2; D ambiguous. This CDR3 contains 14 residues. CDR1 SGHDN and CDR2 FVKESK come from the germline V gene. Trimming stripped 0 bases from V and 10 bases from J, with 12 bases between.

This chain joins TRBV7-2 and TRBJ2-3; 7 bases align to TRBD1. Germline values: CDR1 SGHTA, CDR2 FQGNSA. The V and J ends lost 6 bases and 0 bases, in that order; junction bases with no gene match: 6. The CDR3 is 15 amino acids. The CDR3: CASSFDRVSTDTQYF. As DNA, the CDR3 is TGTGCCAGCAGTTTCGACAGGGTCAGCACAGATACGCAGTATTTT.

This chain joins TRBV7-2 and TRBJ2-5, with TRBD2 matching over 9 bases. The CDR3 length is 14 residues. CDR1 and CDR2 from the germline V gene are SGHTA and FQGNSA. V shed 5 bases and J 5 bases; nucleotides not matched to a gene: 6. This CDR3 reads CASSATSGRETQYF. For the CDR3, the DNA is TGTGCCAGCAGCGCGACTAGCGGCCGGGAGACCCAGTACTTC.

J is TRBJ2-1 and V is TRBV21-1; TRBD2 is the table's D call, not checked against the DNA. TRBV21-1 is a known pseudogene. The CDR3 totals 17 residues. The CDR3 sequence: CASSMEGSGGRINEQFF. CDR3 DNA sequence: TGTGCCAGCAGTATGGAGGGGTCGGGGGGTAGGATCAATGAGCAGTTCTTC.

This clone occurred a few times. The chain combines TRBV27 with TRBJ2-1; 7 positions agree with TRBD2. Germline CDR1 reads MNHEY; CDR2 reads SMNVEV (reference sequence). The CDR3 extends over 17 amino acids. Trimming took 3 bases from V and 3 from J; bases not matched to a gene: 11. The CDR3 here is CASSLLPRTSSYNEQFF. The CDR3 nucleotides read TGTGCCAGCAGTTTGCTTCCCCGGACTAGTAGCTACAATGAGCAGTTCTTC.

The chain links TRBV6-6 to TRBJ1-1; 11 bases line up with TRBD1. There are 19 residues in the CDR3. V shed 6 bases, J shed 2 bases, and the junction held 17 bases outside the gene matches. Germline assignment: CDR1 MNHNY and CDR2 SVGAGI (reference sequence). The CDR3 sequence: CASSFSGQGAGLGNTEAFF. The CDR3 nucleotides are TGTGCCAGCAGCTTCTCAGGACAGGGGGCAGGGTTGGGAAACACTGAAGCTTTCTTT.

The V gene is TRBV10-1, the J gene TRBJ1-1; D ambiguous. Germline CDR1 reads WNHNN; CDR2 reads SYGVQD (reference sequence). V dropped 5 bases and J dropped 1 base, with 14 bases sitting between them. The CDR3 has 15 residues. The CDR3 reads CASSSFRGGNTEAFF. For the CDR3, the DNA is TGCGCCAGCAGTTCATTTCGGGGAGGGAACACTGAAGCTTTCTTT.

V and J are TRBV9 and TRBJ2-4; D is perhaps TRBD2 (5 bases). CDR3 size: 13 residues. With 4 bases removed from V and 9 bases from J, the gap between germline ends came to 14 bases. Germline V gives CDR1 SGDLS, CDR2 YYNGEE. The CDR3 loop is CASSSQTSAIQYF. The CDR3, as DNA: TGTGCCAGCAGCTCCCAAACTAGTGCCATTCAGTACTTC.

This chain uses TRBV29-1 with TRBJ1-1; TRBD1 matches at 7 bases. V lost 4 bases, J lost 5 bases, and 7 bases stayed unmatched. CDR1 SQVTM and CDR2 ANQGSEA come from the germline V gene. This CDR3 region has 13 residues. CDR3 nucleotides: TGCAGCGTTGTTCGACAGGGAGGAACTGAAGCTTTCTTT. This translates into CSVVRQGGTEAFF.

The chain is built from TRBV5-1 and TRBJ2-3, with 7 bases that match TRBD2. The CDR3 runs 19 residues. Germline V gene data show CDR1 as SGHRS and CDR2 as YFSETQ. The V and J ends lost 2 bases and 5 bases, in that order; junction bases with no gene match: 20. DNA of the CDR3: TGCGCCAGCAGCTTCGGGGTTATTCCGGGACTATCTTCCGGAGATACGCAGTATTTT. Residues: CASSFGVIPGLSSGDTQYF.